This entry features one T cell receptor beta chain sequence. These data are taken from a study of human T cells and chemical hapten exposure. The CDR3 covers 14 residues. Per the germline V gene, CDR1 is ENHRY and CDR2 is SYGVKD. V lost 5 bases, J lost 3 bases, and 13 bases lay in between. Time point denoted: pre-sensitization, week 0. As to treatment: therapeutic diphenylcyclopropenone sensitization with weekly scalp DPC. TCRdb itself ran the RACE reads through MiXCR, one entry per CDR3 protein. Of over 300,000 distinct CDR3 sequences listed, 5.1% are singletons. The chain uses TRBV10-3 and TRBJ1-1, with TRBD1 as a possible D gene (5 bases). This clonotype was obtained from a woman aged 45-59 years with alopecia areata. Some clones in this sample may be carry-over from other donors' samples. The starting material was whole blood, obtained in connection with sensitization to the hapten diphenylcyclopropenone (DPC). The CDR3 loop reads CAISWGGKDTEAFF. As DNA, the CDR3 is TGTGCCATCAGTTGGGGGGGAAAGGACACTGAAGCTTTCTTT.